Listed here are 21 T cell receptor beta chains from one sample, sequenced in a study of blood T cell repertoires in COVID-19. Assay: immunoSEQ multiplex PCR; the TCRdb copy retains only in-frame clones and omits some. This table holds roughly 50,000 clones, around nine tenths found once. What was sequenced was peripheral blood. These receptors all stem from a woman in her sixties or seventies with active COVID-19.

This chain links TRBV3-1 (or the pseudogene TRBV3-2) with TRBJ2-3, with 8 positions matching TRBD2. Germline CDR1 is LGHDT and CDR2 is YNNKEL (reference sequence). The V and J ends lost 0 bases and 4 bases, in that order; junction bases with no gene match: 6. This CDR3 has 16 amino acids. The CDR3 reads CASSQDFSGASDTQYF. CDR3 sequence (DNA): TGTGCCAGCAGCCAAGATTTTAGCGGGGCCTCAGATACGCAGTATTTT.

The chain is built from TRBV3-1 (or the pseudogene TRBV3-2) and TRBJ2-2, with 7 bases that match TRBD2. There are 16 residues in the CDR3. Per the germline V gene, CDR1 is LGHDT and CDR2 is YNNKEL (reference sequence). V shed 1 base and J 1 base; nucleotides not matched to a gene: 3. As DNA, the CDR3 is TGTGCCAGCAGCCAAGGGTCGGGGGGGAACACCGGGGAGCTGTTTTTT. Translation: CASSQGSGGNTGELFF.

V usage is TRBV18 and J usage is TRBJ2-1, with a weak D call TRBD2 (6 bases). Trimming left V 3 bases short and J 4 bases short, with 13 bases between. CDR3 length: 15 residues. The germline V gene has CDR1 KGHSH and CDR2 LQKENI. The CDR3 loop reads CASSPGGERYNEQFF. CDR3 bases: TGTGCCAGCTCACCGGGGGGTGAAAGGTACAATGAGCAGTTCTTC.

V gene TRBV7-2 combines with J gene TRBJ2-3; 9 nucleotides align to TRBD2. CDR1 and CDR2 from the germline V gene are SGHTA and FQGNSA. V lost 4 bases, J lost 5 bases, and 10 bases stayed unmatched. This CDR3 comprises 16 residues. CDR3 region: CASSSGGLAGIDTQYF. The CDR3 nucleotides read TGTGCCAGCAGCTCGGGAGGGCTAGCGGGGATAGATACGCAGTATTTT.

The CDR3 DNA sequence: TGTGCCAGCAGCAAGACAGGGCTCAGTAATTCACCCCTCCACTTT. Encoded protein: CASSKTGLSNSPLHF. The chain joins TRBV27 to TRBJ1-6; TRBD1 aligns across 7 bases. CDR3 size: 15 residues. With V trimmed by 6 bases and J by 6 bases, 8 bases remained unmatched. Germline loops: CDR1 MNHEY, CDR2 SMNVEV (reference sequence).

The chain uses TRBV2 and TRBJ1-1; D possibly corresponds to TRBD1 (5 bases). The CDR3 runs 14 residues. The V end was cut by 8 bases, the J end by 1 base, with 14 bases between. Per germline, CDR1 SNHLY and CDR2 FYNNEI. The CDR3 spells CASGREGRNTEAFF. In nucleotides, the CDR3 is TGTGCCAGCGGAAGGGAGGGGCGGAACACTGAAGCTTTCTTT.

The chain recombines TRBV5-1 with TRBJ1-6, with D possibly matching TRBD1 (6 bases). The CDR3 is 14 residues long. Germline assignment: CDR1 SGHRS and CDR2 YFSETQ. Deletions cut 9 bases from V and 7 bases from J, with 17 bases between. CDR3: CATRTASVNSPLHF. The CDR3 coding sequence is TGCGCCACTCGGACAGCATCCGTCAATTCACCCCTCCACTTT.

This clone turned up a few times. The chain employs TRBV7-6 and TRBJ1-1; 9 nucleotides line up with TRBD1. Germline V gene data show CDR1 as SGHVS and CDR2 as FNYEAQ. This CDR3 has 15 residues. V lost 5 bases and J lost 6; bases outside the gene matches: 10. Written as DNA, the CDR3 is TGTGCCAGCAGCGGAGGGACAGGGAATTTTCCTGAAGCTTTCTTT. This gives the protein CASSGGTGNFPEAFF.

V and J are TRBV19 and TRBJ1-6, with 7 bases fitting TRBD1. The CDR3 loop spans 16 amino acids. The ends lost 6 bases at V and 8 bases at J; junction bases unmatched: 13. Germline values: CDR1 LNHDA, CDR2 SQIVND (reference sequence). This CDR3 reads CASSLALTGTHSPLHF. As DNA, the CDR3 is TGTGCCAGTAGCCTAGCCCTGACAGGGACCCATTCACCCCTCCACTTT.

The chain combines TRBV18 with TRBJ2-2; no definite D call. This CDR3 spans 15 amino acids. Trimming pared 4 bases from V and 1 base from J, leaving 10 bases between. Germline lookup yields CDR1 KGHSH and CDR2 LQKENI. CDR3 amino acids: CASSLPTVNTGELFF. Here the CDR3 DNA reads TGTGCCAGCTCACTCCCTACAGTGAACACCGGGGAGCTGTTTTTT.

This sequence joins TRBV29-1 and TRBJ1-2; no definite D call. Germline assignment: CDR1 SQVTM and CDR2 ANQGSEA. V shed 6 bases and J shed 3 bases, with 8 bases lying between them. The CDR3 loop spans 11 amino acids. CDR3 residues: CSVAGYYGYTF. CDR3 sequence (DNA): TGCAGCGTGGCGGGGTACTATGGCTACACCTTC.

This clone was picked up a small number of times. This sequence joins TRBV7-8 and TRBJ2-1; D is ambiguous. The ends were cut back, 2 bases at V and 10 bases at J, with 6 bases in the middle. Germline lookup yields CDR1 SGHVS and CDR2 FQNEAQ. The length of the CDR3 is 11 residues. The DNA of the CDR3 is TGTGCCAGCAGCTTACTGAGGGAGCAGTTCTTC. Residues: CASSLLREQFF.

J is TRBJ2-1 and V is TRBV5-1; TRBD1 matches 7 bases. V shed 5 bases, J shed 9 bases, and the junction held 14 bases outside the gene matches. From germline, CDR1 is SGHRS and CDR2 YFSETQ. This CDR3 is built from 15 residues. The CDR3 loop is CASRPQGEVQGEQFF. The CDR3 DNA is TGCGCCAGCAGACCCCAGGGGGAAGTACAAGGTGAGCAGTTCTTC.

The rearrangement joins TRBV10-3 to TRBJ2-2, with D unresolved. Germline V gene data show CDR1 as ENHRY and CDR2 as SYGVKD. V lost 6 bases and J lost 1, with 15 bases in between. CDR3 length: 16 residues. This CDR3 reads CAIREGDVGNTGELFF. DNA of the CDR3: TGTGCCATCAGAGAAGGAGACGTCGGGAACACCGGGGAGCTGTTTTTT.

This chain connects TRBV18 to TRBJ2-7, with 8 bases lining up with TRBD2. The CDR3 is made up of 14 amino acids. The V segment lost 3 bases and the J segment 2 bases; nucleotides outside the gene matches: 3. The germline V gene has CDR1 KGHSH and CDR2 LQKENI. CDR3 DNA sequence: TGTGCCAGCTCACCTAGCGGGGCCGCCTACGAGCAGTACTTC. It codes for CASSPSGAAYEQYF. The complete variable domain, with remaining parts taken from reference TRBV18 and TRBJ2-7, reads NAGVMQNPRHLVRRRGQEARLRCSPMKGHSHVYWYRQLPEEGLKFMVYLQKENIIDESGMPKERFSAEFPKEGPSILRIQQVVRGDSAAYFCASSPSGAAYEQYFGPGTRLTVT.

The J gene is TRBJ2-3, the V gene TRBV7-6; D not resolved. Germline CDR1 SGHVS, CDR2 FNYEAQ. Trimming removed 2 bases from V and 0 bases from J, with 12 bases in between. The CDR3 is 16 residues long. For the CDR3, the DNA is TGTGCCAGCAGCTTACGGCTAACAGCTAGCACAGATACGCAGTATTTT. This sequence encodes CASSLRLTASTDTQYF.

In the case of this clone: The sample holds other DNA sequences that translate to the same CDR3. V usage is TRBV29-1 and J usage is TRBJ1-4; D unclear. CDR1 is SQVTM, CDR2 ANQGSEA, per germline. V shed 3 bases and J shed 5 bases, with 4 bases lying between them. The CDR3 is made up of 11 amino acids. CDR3 sequence reads: CSVDLNEKLFF. Here the CDR3 DNA reads TGCAGCGTTGACCTCAATGAAAAACTGTTTTTT. Full variable domain (rest looked up from reference TRBV29-1 and TRBJ1-4): SAVISQKPSRDICQRGTSLTIQCQVDSQVTMMFWYRQQPGQSLTLIATANQGSEATYESGFVIDKFPISRPNLTFSTLTVSNMSPEDSSIYLCSVDLNEKLFFGSGTQLSVL.

The V and J genes are TRBV4-1 and TRBJ2-5, with 9 bases that match TRBD1. Germline V CDR1 and CDR2: MGHRA, YSYEKL. V lost 3 bases and J lost 5; bases outside the gene matches: 7. The CDR3 loop spans 15 amino acids. The CDR3 sequence is CASSQSGQGVETQYF. The CDR3, as DNA: TGCGCCAGCAGCCAGTCGGGACAGGGCGTTGAGACCCAGTACTTC.

CDR3 residues: CASSEHRGGNSPLHF. The CDR3 DNA is TGTGCCAGCAGCGAACACAGGGGAGGTAATTCACCCCTCCACTTT. The gene calls are TRBV3-1 (or the pseudogene TRBV3-2) and TRBJ1-6, with 7 positions matching TRBD1. The ends lost 5 bases at V and 6 bases at J; junction bases unmatched: 7. CDR1 LGHDT and CDR2 YNNKEL come from the germline V gene (reference sequence). CDR3 length equals 15 residues.

V and J are TRBV6-5 and TRBJ1-5; D perhaps matches TRBD1 (5 bases). Trimming took 4 bases from V and 4 from J, leaving 14 bases between them. Germline CDR1 MNHEY, CDR2 SVGAGI. There are 15 residues in the CDR3. In DNA form, the CDR3 reads TGTGCCAGCAGTTTGGGACCGGGGGGGAATCAGCCCCAGCATTTT. Residues: CASSLGPGGNQPQHF.

This clone was picked up one time. This chain uses TRBV7-2 with TRBJ1-5; no clear D gene. Germline CDR1 reads SGHTA; CDR2 reads FQGNSA. V dropped 7 bases and J dropped 6 bases, with 19 bases sitting between them. The CDR3 length is 15 residues. CDR3 in amino acids: CASTPSWGRGQPQHF. DNA for the CDR3: TGTGCCAGCACCCCCAGTTGGGGTCGGGGTCAGCCCCAGCATTTT. The complete variable domain, with remaining parts taken from reference TRBV7-2 and TRBJ1-5, reads GAGVSQSPSNKVTEKGKDVELRCDPISGHTALYWYRQSLGQGLEFLIYFQGNSAPDKSGLPSDRFSAERTGGSVSTLTIQRTQQEDSAVYLCASTPSWGRGQPQHFGDGTRLSIL.